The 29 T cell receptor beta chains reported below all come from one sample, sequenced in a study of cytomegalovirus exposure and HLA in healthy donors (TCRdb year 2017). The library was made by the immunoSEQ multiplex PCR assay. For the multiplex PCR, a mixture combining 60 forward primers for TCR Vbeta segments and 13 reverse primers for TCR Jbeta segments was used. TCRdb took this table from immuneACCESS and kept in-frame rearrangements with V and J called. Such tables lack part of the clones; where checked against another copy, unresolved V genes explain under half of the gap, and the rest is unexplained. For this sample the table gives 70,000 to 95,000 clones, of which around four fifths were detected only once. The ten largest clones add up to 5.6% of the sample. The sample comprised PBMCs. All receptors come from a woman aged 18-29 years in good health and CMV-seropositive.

The CDR3, as DNA: TGTGCCAGTTTTGACATCAACTACGAGCAGTACTTC. It specifies CASFDINYEQYF. This chain links TRBV6-5 with TRBJ2-7, with D uncertain. Germline V gene lookup returns CDR1 MNHEY and CDR2 SVGAGI. Trimming took off 9 bases at V and 3 bases at J, with 12 bases between the two ends. The CDR3 totals 12 residues.

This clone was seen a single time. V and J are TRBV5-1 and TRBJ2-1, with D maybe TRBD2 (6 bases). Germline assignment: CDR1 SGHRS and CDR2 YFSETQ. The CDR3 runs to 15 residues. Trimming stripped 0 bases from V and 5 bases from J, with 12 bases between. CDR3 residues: CASSLASTRNNEQFF. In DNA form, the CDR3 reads TGCGCCAGCAGCTTGGCGTCGACTAGAAACAATGAGCAGTTCTTC.

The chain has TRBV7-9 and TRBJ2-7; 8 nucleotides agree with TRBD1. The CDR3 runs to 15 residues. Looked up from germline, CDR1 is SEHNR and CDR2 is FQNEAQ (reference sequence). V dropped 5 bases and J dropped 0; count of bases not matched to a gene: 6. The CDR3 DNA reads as TGTGCCAGCAGCCATGGGACAGGTGTCTCCTACGAGCAGTACTTC. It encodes CASSHGTGVSYEQYF. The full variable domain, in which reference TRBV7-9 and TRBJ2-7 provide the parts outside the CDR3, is DTGVSQNPRHKITKRGQNVTFRCDPISEHNRLYWYRQTLGQGPEFLTYFQNEAQLEKSRLLSDRFSAERPKGSFSTLEIQRTEQGDSAMYLCASSHGTGVSYEQYFGPGTRLTVT.

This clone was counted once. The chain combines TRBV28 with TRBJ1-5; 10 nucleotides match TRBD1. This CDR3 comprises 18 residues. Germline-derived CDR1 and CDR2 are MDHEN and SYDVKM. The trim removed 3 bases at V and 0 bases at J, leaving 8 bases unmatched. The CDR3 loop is CASSFPGTGVYSNQPQHF. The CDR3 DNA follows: TGTGCCAGCAGTTTTCCCGGGACAGGGGTTTATAGCAATCAGCCCCAGCATTTT.

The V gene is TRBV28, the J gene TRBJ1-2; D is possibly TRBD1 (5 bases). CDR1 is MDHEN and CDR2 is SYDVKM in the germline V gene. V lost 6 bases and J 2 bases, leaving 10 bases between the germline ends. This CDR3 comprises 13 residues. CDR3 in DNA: TGTGCCAGCAGACGCGACAGAAACTATGGCTACACCTTC. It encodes CASRRDRNYGYTF.

For the CDR3, the DNA is TGTGCCAGCAGCTTGCCGGGACAGGGGACGATGAACACTGAAGCTTTCTTT. This sequence encodes CASSLPGQGTMNTEAFF. This sequence joins TRBV5-4 and TRBJ1-1, with 10 bases lining up with TRBD1. The CDR3 totals 17 residues. CDR1 SGHNT and CDR2 YYREEE come from the germline V gene (reference sequence). The ends lost 1 base at V and 0 bases at J; junction bases unmatched: 6.

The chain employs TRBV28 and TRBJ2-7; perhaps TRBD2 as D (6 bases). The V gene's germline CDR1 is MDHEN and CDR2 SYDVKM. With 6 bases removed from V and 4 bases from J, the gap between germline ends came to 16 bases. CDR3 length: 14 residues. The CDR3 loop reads CASRSGSGVYEQYF. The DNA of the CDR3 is TGTGCCAGCAGATCCGGTTCGGGGGTATACGAGCAGTACTTC. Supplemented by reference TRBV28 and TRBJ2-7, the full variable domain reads DVKVTQSSRYLVKRTGEKVFLECVQDMDHENMFWYRQDPGLGLRLIYFSYDVKMKEKGDIPEGYSVSREKKERFSLILESASTNQTSMYLCASRSGSGVYEQYFGPGTRLTVT.

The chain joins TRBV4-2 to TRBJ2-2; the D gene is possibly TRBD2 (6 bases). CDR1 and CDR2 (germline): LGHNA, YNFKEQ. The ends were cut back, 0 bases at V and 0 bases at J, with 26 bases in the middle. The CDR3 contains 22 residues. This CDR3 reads CASSQDLSWRGPLISNTGELFF. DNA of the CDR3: TGTGCCAGCAGCCAAGATTTGAGTTGGCGGGGCCCTCTAATATCGAACACCGGGGAGCTGTTTTTT.

The CDR3 DNA reads TGCAGCGATGCGCTAGCGGGGACCGCCTCCTACAATGAGCAGTTCTTC. Translation: CSDALAGTASYNEQFF. The gene calls are TRBV29-1 and TRBJ2-1, with 9 bases identical to TRBD2. From germline, CDR1 is SQVTM and CDR2 ANQGSEA. V dropped 7 bases and J dropped 0; count of bases not matched to a gene: 10. This CDR3 is 16 amino acids long.

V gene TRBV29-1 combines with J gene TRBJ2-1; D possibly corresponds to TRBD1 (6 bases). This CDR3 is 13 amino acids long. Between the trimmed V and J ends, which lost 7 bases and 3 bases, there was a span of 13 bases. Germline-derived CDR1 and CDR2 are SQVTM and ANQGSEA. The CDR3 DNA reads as TGCAGCGCTGGAGGACAGTACTACAATGAGCAGTTCTTC. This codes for CSAGGQYYNEQFF.

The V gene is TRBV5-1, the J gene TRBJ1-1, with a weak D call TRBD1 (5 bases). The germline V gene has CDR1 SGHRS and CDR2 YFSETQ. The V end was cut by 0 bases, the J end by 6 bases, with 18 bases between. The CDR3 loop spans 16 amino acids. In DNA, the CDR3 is TGCGCCAGCAGCTTGGGGGCAGGGCTCCTGTCCTCTGAAGCTTTCTTT. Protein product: CASSLGAGLLSSEAFF.

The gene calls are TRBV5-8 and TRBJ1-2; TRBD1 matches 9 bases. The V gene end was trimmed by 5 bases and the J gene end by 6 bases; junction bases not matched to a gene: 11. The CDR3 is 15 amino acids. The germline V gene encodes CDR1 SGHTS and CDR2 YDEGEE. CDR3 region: CASRPSGTGPNGYTF. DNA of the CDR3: TGTGCCAGCAGACCCTCCGGGACAGGGCCAAATGGCTACACCTTC.

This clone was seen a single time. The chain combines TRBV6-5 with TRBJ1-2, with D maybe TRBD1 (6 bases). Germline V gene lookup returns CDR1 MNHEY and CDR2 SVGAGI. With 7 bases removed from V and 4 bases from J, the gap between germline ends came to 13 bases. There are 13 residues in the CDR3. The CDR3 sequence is CASKRDIFYGYTF. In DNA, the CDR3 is TGTGCCAGCAAGAGGGACATCTTCTATGGCTACACCTTC.

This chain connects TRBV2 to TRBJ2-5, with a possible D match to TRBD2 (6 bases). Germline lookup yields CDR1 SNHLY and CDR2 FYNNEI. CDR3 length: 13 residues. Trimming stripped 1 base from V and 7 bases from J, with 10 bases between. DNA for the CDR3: TGTGCCAGCAGTGAAGGCCTGGAGGGGACCCAGTACTTC. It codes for CASSEGLEGTQYF.

The CDR3 sequence: CASSFGLAGAGELFF. CDR3 DNA: TGTGCCAGCAGTTTTGGACTAGCGGGGGCCGGGGAGCTGTTTTTT. The chain links TRBV28 to TRBJ2-2, with 13 bases matching TRBD2. This CDR3 region has 15 residues. Germline CDR1 and CDR2: MDHEN and SYDVKM. V was clipped by 3 bases and J by 6 bases; unmatched bases: 1.

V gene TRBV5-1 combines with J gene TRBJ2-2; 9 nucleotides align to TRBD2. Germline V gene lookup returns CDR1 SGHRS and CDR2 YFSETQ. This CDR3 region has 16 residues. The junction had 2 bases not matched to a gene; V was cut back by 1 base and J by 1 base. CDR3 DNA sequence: TGCGCCAGCAGCTTGATAGCGGGGGTGAACACCGGGGAGCTGTTTTTT. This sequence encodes CASSLIAGVNTGELFF.

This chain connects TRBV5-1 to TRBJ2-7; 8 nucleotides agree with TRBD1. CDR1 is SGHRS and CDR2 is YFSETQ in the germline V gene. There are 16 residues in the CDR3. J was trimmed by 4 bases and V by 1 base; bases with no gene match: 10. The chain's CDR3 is CASSLRHGQGKYEQYF. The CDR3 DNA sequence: TGCGCCAGCAGCTTGCGACATGGACAGGGAAAGTACGAGCAGTACTTC.

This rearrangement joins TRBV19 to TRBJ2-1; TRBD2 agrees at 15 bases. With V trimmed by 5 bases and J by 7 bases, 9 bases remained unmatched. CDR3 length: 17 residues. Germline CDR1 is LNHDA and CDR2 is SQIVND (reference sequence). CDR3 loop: CASSWTSGGALGNEQFF. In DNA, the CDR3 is TGTGCCAGTAGTTGGACTAGCGGGGGGGCCTTAGGGAATGAGCAGTTCTTC.

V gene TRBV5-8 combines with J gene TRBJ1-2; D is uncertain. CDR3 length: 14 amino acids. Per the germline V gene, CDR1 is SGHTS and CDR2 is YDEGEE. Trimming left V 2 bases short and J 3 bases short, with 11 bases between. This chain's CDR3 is CASSLIQQYYGYTF. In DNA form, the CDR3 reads TGTGCCAGCAGCTTAATTCAACAATACTATGGCTACACCTTC. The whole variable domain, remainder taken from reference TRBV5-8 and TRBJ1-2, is EAGVTQSPTHLIKTRGQQATLRCSPISGHTSVYWYQQALGLGLQFLLWYDEGEERNRGNFPPRFSGRQFPNYSSELNVNALELEDSALYLCASSLIQQYYGYTFGSGTRLTVV.

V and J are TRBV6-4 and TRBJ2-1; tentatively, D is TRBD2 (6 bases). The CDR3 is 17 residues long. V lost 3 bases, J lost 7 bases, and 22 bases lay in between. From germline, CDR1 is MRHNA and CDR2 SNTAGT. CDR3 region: CASSDIRESRHCNEQFF. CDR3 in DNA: TGTGCCAGCAGTGATATCCGGGAGTCAAGACATTGTAATGAGCAGTTCTTC.

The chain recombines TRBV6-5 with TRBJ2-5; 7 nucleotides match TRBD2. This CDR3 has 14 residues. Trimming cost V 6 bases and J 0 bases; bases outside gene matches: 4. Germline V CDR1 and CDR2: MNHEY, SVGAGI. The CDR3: CASRGTSDQETQYF. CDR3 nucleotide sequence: TGTGCCAGCAGGGGAACTAGCGACCAAGAGACCCAGTACTTC.

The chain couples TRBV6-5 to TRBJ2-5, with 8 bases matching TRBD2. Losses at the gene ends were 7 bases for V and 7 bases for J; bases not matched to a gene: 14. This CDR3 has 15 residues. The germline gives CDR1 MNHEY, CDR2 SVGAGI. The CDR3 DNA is TGTGCCAGCACCACAAGCGGGGGCGGGGGGTGGACCCAGTACTTC. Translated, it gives CASTTSGGGGWTQYF.

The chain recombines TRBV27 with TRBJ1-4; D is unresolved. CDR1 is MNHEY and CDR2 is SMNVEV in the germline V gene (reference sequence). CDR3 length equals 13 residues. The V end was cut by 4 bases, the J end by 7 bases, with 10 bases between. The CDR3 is CASSSKPGEKLFF. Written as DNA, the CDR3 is TGTGCCAGCAGTTCCAAACCGGGTGAAAAACTGTTTTTT.

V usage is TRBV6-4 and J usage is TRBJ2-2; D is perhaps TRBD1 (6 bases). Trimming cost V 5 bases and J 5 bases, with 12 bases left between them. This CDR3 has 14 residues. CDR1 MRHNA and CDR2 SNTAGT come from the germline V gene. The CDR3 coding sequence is TGTGCCAGCAGTATCTCAGGGGATACCGGGGAGCTGTTTTTT. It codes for CASSISGDTGELFF.

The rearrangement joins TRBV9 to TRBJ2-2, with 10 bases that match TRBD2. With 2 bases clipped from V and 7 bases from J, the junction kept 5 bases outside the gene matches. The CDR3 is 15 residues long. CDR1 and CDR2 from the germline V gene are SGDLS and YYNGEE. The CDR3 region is CASSVLAGAGGELFF. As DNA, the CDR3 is TGTGCCAGCAGCGTTCTAGCGGGAGCGGGCGGGGAGCTGTTTTTT.

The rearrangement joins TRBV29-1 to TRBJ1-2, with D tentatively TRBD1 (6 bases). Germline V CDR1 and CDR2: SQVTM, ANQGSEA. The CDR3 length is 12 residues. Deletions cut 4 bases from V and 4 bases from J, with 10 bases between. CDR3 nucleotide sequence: TGCAGCGTTGGAAGGGGGAGCTATGGCTACACCTTC. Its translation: CSVGRGSYGYTF.

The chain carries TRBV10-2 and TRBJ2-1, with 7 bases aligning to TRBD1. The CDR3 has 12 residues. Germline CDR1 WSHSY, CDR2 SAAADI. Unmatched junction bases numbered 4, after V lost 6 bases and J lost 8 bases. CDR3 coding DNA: TGCGCCAGCAGAGACAGGGTCGATGAGCAGTTCTTC. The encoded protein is CASRDRVDEQFF.

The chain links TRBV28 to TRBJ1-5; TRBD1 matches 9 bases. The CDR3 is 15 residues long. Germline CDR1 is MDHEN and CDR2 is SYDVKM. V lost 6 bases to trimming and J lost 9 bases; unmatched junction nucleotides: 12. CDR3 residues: CASSEDGTGLLPQHF. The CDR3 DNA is TGTGCCAGCAGCGAAGACGGGACAGGGCTTTTGCCCCAGCATTTT.

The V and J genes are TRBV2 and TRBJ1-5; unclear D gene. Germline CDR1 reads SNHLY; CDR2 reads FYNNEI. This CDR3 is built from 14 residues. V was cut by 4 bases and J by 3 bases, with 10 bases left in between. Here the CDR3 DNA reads TGTGCCAGCAGTGTTTTGGCAGTCAATCAGCCCCAGCATTTT. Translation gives CASSVLAVNQPQHF.